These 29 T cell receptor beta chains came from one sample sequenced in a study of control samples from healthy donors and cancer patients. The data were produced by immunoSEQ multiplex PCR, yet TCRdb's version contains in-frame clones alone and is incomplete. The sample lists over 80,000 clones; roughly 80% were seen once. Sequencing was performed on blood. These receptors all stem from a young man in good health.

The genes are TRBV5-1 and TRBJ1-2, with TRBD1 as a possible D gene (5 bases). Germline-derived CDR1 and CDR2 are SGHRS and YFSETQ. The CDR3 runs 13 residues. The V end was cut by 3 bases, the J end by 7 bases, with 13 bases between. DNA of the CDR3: TGCGCCAGCAGCTGGGAGGGGCGGAGTGGCTACACCTTC. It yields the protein CASSWEGRSGYTF.

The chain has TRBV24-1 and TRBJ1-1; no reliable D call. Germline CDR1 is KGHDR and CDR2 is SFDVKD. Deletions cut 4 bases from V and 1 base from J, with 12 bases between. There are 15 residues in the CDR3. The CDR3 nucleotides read TGTGCCACCAGTGACAACCAACAGTCGAACACTGAAGCTTTCTTT. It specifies CATSDNQQSNTEAFF.

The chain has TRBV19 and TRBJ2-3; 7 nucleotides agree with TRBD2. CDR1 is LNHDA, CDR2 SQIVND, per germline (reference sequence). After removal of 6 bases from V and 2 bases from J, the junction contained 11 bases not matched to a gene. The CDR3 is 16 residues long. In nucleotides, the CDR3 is TGTGCCAGTAGCAATCCCCCAGCGGGGTACACAGATACGCAGTATTTT. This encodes CASSNPPAGYTDTQYF.

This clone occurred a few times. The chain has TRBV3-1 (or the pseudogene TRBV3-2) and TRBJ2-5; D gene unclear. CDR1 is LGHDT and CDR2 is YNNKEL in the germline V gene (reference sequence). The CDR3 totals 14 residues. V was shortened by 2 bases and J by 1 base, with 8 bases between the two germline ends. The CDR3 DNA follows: TGTGCCAGCAGCCAAAATGGACCCCAAGAGACCCAGTACTTC. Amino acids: CASSQNGPQETQYF.

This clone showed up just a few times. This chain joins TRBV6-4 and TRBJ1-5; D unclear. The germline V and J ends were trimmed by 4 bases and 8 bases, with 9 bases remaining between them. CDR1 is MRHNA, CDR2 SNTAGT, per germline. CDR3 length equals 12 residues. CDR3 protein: CASSAGREPQHF. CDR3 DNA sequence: TGTGCCAGCAGTGCCGGGAGGGAGCCCCAGCATTTT.

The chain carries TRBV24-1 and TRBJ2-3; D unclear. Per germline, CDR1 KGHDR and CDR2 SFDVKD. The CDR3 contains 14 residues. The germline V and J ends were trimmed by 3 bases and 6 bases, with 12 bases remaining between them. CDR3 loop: CATSDTSPEDTQYF. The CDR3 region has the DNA TGTGCCACCAGTGATACCTCCCCAGAGGATACGCAGTATTTT.

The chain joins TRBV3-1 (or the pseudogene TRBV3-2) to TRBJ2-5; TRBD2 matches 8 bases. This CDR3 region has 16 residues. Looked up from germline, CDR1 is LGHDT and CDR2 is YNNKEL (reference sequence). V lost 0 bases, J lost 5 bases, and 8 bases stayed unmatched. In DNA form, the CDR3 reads TGTGCCAGCAGCCAAGATGGACCGGGGGGGGTGGAGACCCAGTACTTC. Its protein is CASSQDGPGGVETQYF.

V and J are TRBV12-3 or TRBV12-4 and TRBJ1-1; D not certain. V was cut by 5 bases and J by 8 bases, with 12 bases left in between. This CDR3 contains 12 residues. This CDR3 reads CASSQDGLEAFF. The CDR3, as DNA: TGTGCCAGCAGTCAAGACGGCTTGGAAGCTTTCTTT.

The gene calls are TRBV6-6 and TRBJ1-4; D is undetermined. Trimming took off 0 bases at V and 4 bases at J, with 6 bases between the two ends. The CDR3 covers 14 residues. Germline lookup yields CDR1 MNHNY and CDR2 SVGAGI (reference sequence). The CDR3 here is CASSYSTFNEKLFF. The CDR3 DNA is TGTGCCAGCAGTTACTCTACATTTAATGAAAAACTGTTTTTT.

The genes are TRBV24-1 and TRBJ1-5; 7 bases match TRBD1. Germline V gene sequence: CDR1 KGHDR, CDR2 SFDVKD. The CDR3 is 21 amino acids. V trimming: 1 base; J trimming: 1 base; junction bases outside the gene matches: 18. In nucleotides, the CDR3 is TGTGCCACCAGTGATTTTAACGTCGCGGGACAGAGGGATGTAAGCAATCAGCCCCAGCATTTT. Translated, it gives CATSDFNVAGQRDVSNQPQHF.

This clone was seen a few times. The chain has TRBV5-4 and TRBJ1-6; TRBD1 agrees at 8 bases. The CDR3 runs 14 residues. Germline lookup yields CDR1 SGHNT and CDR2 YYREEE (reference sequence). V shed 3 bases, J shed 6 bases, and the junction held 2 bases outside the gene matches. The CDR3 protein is CASSWDRFNSPLHF. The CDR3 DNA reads TGTGCCAGCAGCTGGGACAGGTTTAATTCACCCCTCCACTTT.

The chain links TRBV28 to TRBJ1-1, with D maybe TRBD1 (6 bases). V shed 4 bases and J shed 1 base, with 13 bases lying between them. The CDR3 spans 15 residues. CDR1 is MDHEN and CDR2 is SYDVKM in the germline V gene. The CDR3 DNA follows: TGTGCCAGCAGTTGGCCGGGACAAGGGAACACTGAAGCTTTCTTT. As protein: CASSWPGQGNTEAFF.

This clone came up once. Here the CDR3 reads CASGRTRNTEAFF. The CDR3 DNA reads TGTGCTAGTGGACGGACGAGGAACACTGAAGCTTTCTTT. The V gene is TRBV12-5, the J gene TRBJ1-1; no reliable D call. Germline CDR1 and CDR2: LGHNT and FRNRAP. The CDR3 has 13 residues. V lost 6 bases, J lost 1 base, and 9 bases lay in between. Combining the CDR3 with reference TRBV12-5 and TRBJ1-1 gives the whole variable domain DARVTQTPRHKVTEMGQEVTMRCQPILGHNTVFWYRQTMMQGLELLAYFRNRAPLDDSGMPKDRFSAEMPDATLATLKIQPSEPRDSAVYFCASGRTRNTEAFFGQGTRLTVV.

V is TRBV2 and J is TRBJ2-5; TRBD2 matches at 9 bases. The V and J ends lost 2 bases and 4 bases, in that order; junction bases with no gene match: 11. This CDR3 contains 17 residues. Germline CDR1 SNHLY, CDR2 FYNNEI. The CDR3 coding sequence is TGTGCCAGCAGTGAATTGGGTAGCGGGGGTCCGGTAGAGACCCAGTACTTC. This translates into CASSELGSGGPVETQYF. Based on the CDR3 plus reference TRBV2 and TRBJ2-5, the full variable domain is EPEVTQTPSHQVTQMGQEVILRCVPISNHLYFYWYRQILGQKVEFLVSFYNNEISEKSEIFDDQFSVERPDGSNFTLKIRSTKLEDSAMYFCASSELGSGGPVETQYFGPGTRLLVL.

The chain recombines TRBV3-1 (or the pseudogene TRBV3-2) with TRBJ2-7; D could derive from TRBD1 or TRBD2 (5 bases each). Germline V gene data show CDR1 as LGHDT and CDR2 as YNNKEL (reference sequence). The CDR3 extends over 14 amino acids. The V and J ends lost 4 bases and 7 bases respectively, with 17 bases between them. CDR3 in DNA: TGTGCCAGCAGCCCTCGGGACGGTTCACGGGAGCAGTACTTC. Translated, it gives CASSPRDGSREQYF.

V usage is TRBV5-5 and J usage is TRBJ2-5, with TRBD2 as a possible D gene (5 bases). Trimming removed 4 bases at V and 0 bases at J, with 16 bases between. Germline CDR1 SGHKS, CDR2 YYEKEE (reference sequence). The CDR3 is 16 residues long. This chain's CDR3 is CASSPAIEGDQETQYF. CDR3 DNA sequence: TGTGCCAGCAGCCCCGCCATCGAGGGAGACCAAGAGACCCAGTACTTC. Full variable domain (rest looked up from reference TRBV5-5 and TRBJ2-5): DAGVTQSPTHLIKTRGQQVTLRCSPISGHKSVSWYQQVLGQGPQFIFQYYEKEERGRGNFPDRFSARQFPNYSSELNVNALLLGDSALYLCASSPAIEGDQETQYFGPGTRLLVL.

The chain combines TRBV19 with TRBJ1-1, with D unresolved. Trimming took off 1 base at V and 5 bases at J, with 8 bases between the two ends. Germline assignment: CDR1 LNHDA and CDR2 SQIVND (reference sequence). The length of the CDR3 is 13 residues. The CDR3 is CASSIGPNTEAFF. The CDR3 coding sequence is TGTGCCAGTAGTATAGGCCCGAATACTGAAGCTTTCTTT.

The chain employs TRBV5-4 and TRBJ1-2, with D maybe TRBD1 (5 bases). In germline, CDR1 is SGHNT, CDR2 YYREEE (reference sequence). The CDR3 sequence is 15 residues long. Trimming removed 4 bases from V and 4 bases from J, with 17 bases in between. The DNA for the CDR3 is TGTGCCAGCAGCCCCTCCTACGACAGCTCCTATGGCTACACCTTC. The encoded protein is CASSPSYDSSYGYTF.

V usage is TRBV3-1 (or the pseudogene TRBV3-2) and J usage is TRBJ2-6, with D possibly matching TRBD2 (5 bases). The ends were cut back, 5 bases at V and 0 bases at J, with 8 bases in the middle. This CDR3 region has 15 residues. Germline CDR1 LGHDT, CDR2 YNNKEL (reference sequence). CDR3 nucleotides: TGTGCCAGCAGCGACTACAGCTCTGGGGCCAACGTCCTGACTTTC. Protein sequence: CASSDYSSGANVLTF.

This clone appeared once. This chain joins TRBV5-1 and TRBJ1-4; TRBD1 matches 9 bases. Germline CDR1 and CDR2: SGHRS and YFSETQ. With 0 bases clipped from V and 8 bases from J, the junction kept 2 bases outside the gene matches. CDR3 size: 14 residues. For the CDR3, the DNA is TGCGCCAGCAGCTTGGGACAGGGGGACGAAAAACTGTTTTTT. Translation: CASSLGQGDEKLFF.

The CDR3 here is CSARSEETQYF. CDR3 bases: TGCAGTGCTAGATCTGAGGAGACCCAGTACTTC. The V and J genes are TRBV20-1 and TRBJ2-5; D remains unclear. This CDR3 spans 11 amino acids. The ends were cut back, 2 bases at V and 5 bases at J, with 6 bases in the middle. Germline-derived CDR1 and CDR2 are DFQATT and SNEGSKA (reference sequence).

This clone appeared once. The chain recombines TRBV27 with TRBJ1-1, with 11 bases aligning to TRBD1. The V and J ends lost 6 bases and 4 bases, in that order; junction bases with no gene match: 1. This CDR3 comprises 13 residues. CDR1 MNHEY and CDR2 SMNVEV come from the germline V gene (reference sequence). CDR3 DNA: TGTGCCAGCAGGGGACAGGGGGTCACTGAAGCTTTCTTT. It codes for CASRGQGVTEAFF.

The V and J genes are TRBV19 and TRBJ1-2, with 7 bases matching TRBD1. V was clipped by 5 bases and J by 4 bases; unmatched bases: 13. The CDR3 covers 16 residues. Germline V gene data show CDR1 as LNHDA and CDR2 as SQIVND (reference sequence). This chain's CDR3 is CASSPQTGSIAYGYTF. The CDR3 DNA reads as TGTGCCAGTAGTCCCCAGACAGGGAGTATCGCCTATGGCTACACCTTC.

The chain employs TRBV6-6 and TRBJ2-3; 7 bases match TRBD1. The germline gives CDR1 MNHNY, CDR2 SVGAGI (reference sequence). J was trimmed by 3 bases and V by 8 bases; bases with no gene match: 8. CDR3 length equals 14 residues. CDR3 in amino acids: CASRRQGGTDTQYF. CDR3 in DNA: TGTGCCAGCCGTCGACAGGGTGGGACAGATACGCAGTATTTT.

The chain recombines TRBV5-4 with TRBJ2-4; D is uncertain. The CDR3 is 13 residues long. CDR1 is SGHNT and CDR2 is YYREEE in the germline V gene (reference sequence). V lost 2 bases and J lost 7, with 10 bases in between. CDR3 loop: CASSLENPNIQYF. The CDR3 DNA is TGTGCCAGCAGCTTAGAGAACCCGAACATTCAGTACTTC.

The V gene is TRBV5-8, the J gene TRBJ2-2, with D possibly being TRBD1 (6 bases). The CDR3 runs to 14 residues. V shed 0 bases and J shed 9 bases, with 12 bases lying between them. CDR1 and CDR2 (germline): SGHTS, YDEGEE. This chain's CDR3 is CASSLVGQPRELFF. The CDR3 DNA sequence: TGTGCCAGCAGCTTGGTGGGACAACCGAGGGAGCTGTTTTTT.

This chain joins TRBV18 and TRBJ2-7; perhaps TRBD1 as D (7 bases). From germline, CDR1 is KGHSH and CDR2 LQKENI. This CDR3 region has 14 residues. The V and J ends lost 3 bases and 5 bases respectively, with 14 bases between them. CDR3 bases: TGTGCCAGCTCACCCCGACAGGGCGGGAACGAGCAGTACTTC. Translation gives CASSPRQGGNEQYF.

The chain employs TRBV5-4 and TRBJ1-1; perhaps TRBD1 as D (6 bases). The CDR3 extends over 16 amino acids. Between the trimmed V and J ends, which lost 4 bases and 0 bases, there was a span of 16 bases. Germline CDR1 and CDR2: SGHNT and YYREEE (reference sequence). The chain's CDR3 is CASSVRTALMNTEAFF. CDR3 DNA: TGTGCCAGCAGCGTACGGACAGCCCTCATGAACACTGAAGCTTTCTTT.

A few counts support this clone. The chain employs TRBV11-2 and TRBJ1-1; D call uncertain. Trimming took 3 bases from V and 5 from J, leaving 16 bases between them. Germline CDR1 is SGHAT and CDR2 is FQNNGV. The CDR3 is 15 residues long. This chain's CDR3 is CASSFERRSRTEAFF. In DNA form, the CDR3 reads TGTGCCAGCAGCTTTGAACGACGATCGAGGACTGAAGCTTTCTTT.